Included here is one T cell receptor beta chain sequence, with context. The data were taken from a study of blood T cell repertoires in COVID-19. Study at large: Samples representing acute and convalescent COVID-19 were sourced from the United States, Italy and Spain.

Sequencing was performed with immunoSEQ multiplex PCR; in TCRdb, only in-frame clones are kept and a portion is missing. Of roughly 300,000 clones listed, 85% are singletons. The CDR3 is made up of 14 amino acids. Losses at the gene ends were 6 bases for V and 5 bases for J; bases not matched to a gene: 6. Germline CDR1 MNHEY, CDR2 SVGAGI. This clonotype originated in a woman between 45 and 65 years old who had recovered from COVID-19. The chain has TRBV6-5 and TRBJ1-4, with 7 bases matching TRBD1. The specimen was PBMCs or T cells enriched from blood (not recorded which). CDR3 in amino acids: CASRTTGANEKLFF. The DNA for the CDR3 is TGTGCCAGCAGAACCACAGGGGCGAATGAAAAACTGTTTTTT.